Each of the 2 T cell receptor beta chains below was sequenced from the same sample in a study of shared clonotypes between healthy human individuals. TCRdb's copy holds only in-frame clones and misses some; the assay was immunoSEQ multiplex PCR. The table records about 1.1 million clones, roughly 77% of them present only once. Sequenced: memory CD4+ T cells from PBMCs. The subset denotes: CD45RA-negative fraction. The receptors were sampled from a man aged 18 to 35 in good health. Some clones in this sample may be carry-over from other donors' samples.

This chain links TRBV7-2 with TRBJ2-4; 7 positions match TRBD1. Germline CDR1 SGHTA, CDR2 FQGNSA. This CDR3 spans 15 amino acids. J gave up 1 base and V 6 bases, and 6 bases lay outside the gene matches. CDR3: CASSSDRWAKNIQYF. The CDR3 bases are TGTGCCAGCAGTTCGGACAGGTGGGCCAAAAACATTCAGTACTTC.

V and J are TRBV28 and TRBJ2-5; TRBD1 might be the D (6 bases). This CDR3 contains 14 residues. V was trimmed by 10 bases and J by 2 bases, leaving 17 bases between them. Germline V CDR1 and CDR2: MDHEN, SYDVKM. The CDR3 here is CATRPGTRQETQYF. CDR3 bases: TGTGCCACCCGACCCGGGACAAGACAAGAGACCCAGTACTTC. Variable domain in full (rest from reference TRBV28 and TRBJ2-5): DVKVTQSSRYLVKRTGEKVFLECVQDMDHENMFWYRQDPGLGLRLIYFSYDVKMKEKGDIPEGYSVSREKKERFSLILESASTNQTSMYLCATRPGTRQETQYFGPGTRLLVL.